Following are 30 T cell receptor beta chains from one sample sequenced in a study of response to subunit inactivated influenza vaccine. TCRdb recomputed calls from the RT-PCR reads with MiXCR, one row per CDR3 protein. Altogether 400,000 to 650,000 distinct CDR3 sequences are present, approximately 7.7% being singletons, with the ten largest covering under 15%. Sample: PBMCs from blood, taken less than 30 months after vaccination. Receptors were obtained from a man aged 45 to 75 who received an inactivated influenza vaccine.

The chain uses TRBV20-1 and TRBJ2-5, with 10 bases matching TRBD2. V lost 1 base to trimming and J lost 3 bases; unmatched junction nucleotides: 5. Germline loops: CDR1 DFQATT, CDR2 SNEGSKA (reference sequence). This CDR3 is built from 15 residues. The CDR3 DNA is TGCAGTGCTAGAGTAGCGGGAGGTCGGAAAGAGACCCAGTACTTC. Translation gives CSARVAGGRKETQYF.

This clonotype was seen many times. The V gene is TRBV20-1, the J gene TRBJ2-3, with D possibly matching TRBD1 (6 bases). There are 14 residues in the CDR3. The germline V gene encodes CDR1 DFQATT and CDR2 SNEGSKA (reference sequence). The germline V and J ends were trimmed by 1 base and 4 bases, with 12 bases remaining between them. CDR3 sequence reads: CSARVGQYADTQYF. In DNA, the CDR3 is TGCAGTGCTAGAGTTGGACAGTATGCAGATACGCAGTATTTT.

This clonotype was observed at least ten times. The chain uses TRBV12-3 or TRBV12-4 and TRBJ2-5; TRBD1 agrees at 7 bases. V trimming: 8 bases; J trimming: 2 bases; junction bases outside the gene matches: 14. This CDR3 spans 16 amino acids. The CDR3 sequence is CASRKYRGKGQETQYF. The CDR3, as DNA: TGTGCCAGCCGGAAATACAGGGGAAAGGGACAAGAGACCCAGTACTTC.

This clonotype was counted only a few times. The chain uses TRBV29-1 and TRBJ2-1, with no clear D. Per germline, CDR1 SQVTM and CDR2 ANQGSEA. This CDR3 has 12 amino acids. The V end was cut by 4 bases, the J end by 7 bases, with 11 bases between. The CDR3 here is CSVVSLVNEQFF. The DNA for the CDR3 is TGCAGCGTTGTAAGCCTGGTAAATGAGCAGTTCTTC.

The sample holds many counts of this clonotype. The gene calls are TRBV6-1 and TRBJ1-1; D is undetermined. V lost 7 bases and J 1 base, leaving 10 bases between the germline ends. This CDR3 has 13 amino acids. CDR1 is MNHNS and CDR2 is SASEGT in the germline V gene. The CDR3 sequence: CASMIQRNTEAFF. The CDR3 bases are TGTGCCAGCATGATACAGAGGAACACTGAAGCTTTCTTT.

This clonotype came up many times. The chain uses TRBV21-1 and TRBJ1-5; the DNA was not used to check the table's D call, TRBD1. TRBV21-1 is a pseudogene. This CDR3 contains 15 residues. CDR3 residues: CASSKVYRASQPQHF. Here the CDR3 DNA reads TGTGCCAGCAGCAAAGTCTACAGGGCGAGTCAGCCCCAGCATTTT.

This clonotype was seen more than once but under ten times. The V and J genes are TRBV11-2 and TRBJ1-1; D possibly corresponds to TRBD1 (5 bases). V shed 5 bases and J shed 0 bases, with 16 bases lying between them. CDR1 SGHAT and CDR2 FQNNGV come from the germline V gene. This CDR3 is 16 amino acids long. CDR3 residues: CASSPVRVRMNTEAFF. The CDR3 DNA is TGTGCCAGCAGCCCGGTCAGGGTTAGGATGAACACTGAAGCTTTCTTT.

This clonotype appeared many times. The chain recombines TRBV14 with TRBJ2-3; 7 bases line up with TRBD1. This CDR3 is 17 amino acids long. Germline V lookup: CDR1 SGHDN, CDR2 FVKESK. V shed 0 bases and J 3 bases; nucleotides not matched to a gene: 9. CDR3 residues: CASSQDLTGFRTDTQYF. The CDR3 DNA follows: TGTGCCAGCAGCCAAGACCTGACAGGGTTTCGGACAGATACGCAGTATTTT.

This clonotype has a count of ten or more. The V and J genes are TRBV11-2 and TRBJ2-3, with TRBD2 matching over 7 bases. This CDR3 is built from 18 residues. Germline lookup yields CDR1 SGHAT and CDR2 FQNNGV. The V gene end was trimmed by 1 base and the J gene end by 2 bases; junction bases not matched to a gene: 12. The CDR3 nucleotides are TGTGCCAGCAGCTTAGTTAGCGCTAGCGGCAGCTACACAGATACGCAGTATTTT. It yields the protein CASSLVSASGSYTDTQYF.

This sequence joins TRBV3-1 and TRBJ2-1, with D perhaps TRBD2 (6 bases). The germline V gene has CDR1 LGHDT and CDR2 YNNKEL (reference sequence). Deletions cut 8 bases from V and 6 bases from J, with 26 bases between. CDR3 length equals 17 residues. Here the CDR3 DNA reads TGTGCCAGCTGCCTTAGGAGTGTCTGGACGGGGGTCAATGAGCAGTTCTTC. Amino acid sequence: CASCLRSVWTGVNEQFF.

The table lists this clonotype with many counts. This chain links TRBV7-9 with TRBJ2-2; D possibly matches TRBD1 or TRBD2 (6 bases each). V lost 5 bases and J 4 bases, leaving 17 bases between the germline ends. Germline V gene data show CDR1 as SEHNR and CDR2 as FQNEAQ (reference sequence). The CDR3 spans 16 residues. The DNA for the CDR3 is TGTGCCAGCAGCAAGGGGGACTTTACAGCCACCGGGGAGCTGTTTTTT. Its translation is CASSKGDFTATGELFF.

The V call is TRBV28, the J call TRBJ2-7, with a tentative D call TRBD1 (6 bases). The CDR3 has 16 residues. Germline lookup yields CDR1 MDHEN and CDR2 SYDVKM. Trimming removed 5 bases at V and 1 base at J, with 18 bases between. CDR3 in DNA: TGTGCCAGCAGTACCCTCTCAGGGGCCCTTTCCTACGAGCAGTACTTC. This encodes CASSTLSGALSYEQYF.

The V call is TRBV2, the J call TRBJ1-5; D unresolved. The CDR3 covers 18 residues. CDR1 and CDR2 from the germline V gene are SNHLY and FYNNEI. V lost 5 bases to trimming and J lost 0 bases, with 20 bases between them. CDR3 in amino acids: CASSSGFLWAASNQPQHF. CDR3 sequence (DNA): TGTGCCAGCAGTTCGGGATTCCTCTGGGCCGCTAGCAATCAGCCCCAGCATTTT.

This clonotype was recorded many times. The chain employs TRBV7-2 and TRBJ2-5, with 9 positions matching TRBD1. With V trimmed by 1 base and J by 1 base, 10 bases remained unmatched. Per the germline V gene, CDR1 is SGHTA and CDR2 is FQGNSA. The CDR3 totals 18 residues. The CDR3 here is CASSLGPRTGAFQETQYF. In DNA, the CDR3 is TGTGCCAGCAGCTTAGGGCCTCGGACAGGGGCCTTCCAAGAGACCCAGTACTTC.

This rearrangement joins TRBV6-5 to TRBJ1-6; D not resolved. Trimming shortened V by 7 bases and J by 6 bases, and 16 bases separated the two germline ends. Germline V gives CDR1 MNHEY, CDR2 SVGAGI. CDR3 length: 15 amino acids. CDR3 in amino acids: CASNSRVSGNSPLHF. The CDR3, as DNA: TGTGCCAGCAATTCTAGGGTGAGCGGTAATTCACCCCTCCACTTT.

CDR3 sequence reads: CASSQGGREGLAGELFF. CDR3 sequence (DNA): TGTGCCAGCAGCCAAGGTGGGCGGGAGGGCCTCGCCGGGGAGCTGTTTTTT. The chain has TRBV3-1 and TRBJ2-2; 9 bases are shared with TRBD2. V shed 1 base, J shed 6 bases, and the junction held 9 bases outside the gene matches. Germline V gene sequence: CDR1 LGHDT, CDR2 YNNKEL (reference sequence). This CDR3 has 17 amino acids.

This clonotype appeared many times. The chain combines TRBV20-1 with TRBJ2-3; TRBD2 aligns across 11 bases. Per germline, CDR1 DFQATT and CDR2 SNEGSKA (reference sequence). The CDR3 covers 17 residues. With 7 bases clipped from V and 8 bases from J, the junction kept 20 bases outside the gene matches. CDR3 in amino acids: CSVSTGTSGAGMSTQYF. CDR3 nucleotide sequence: TGCAGTGTTTCCACCGGGACTAGCGGTGCCGGGATGAGTACGCAGTATTTT.

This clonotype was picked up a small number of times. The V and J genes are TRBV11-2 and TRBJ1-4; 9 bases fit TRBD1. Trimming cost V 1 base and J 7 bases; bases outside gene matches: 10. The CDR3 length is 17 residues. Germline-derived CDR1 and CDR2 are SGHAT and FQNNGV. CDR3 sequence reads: CASSLAASGTGSEKLFF. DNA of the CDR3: TGTGCCAGCAGCTTAGCCGCCTCCGGGACAGGGAGTGAAAAACTGTTTTTT.

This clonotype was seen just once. For the CDR3, the DNA is TGCGCCAGCAGCAAGGGACAGACGAACACCTACGAGCAGTACTTC. The encoded protein is CASSKGQTNTYEQYF. V gene TRBV5-1 combines with J gene TRBJ2-7, with 7 bases fitting TRBD1. Unmatched junction bases numbered 9, after V lost 4 bases and J lost 2 bases. Germline CDR1 and CDR2: SGHRS and YFSETQ. This CDR3 region has 15 residues.

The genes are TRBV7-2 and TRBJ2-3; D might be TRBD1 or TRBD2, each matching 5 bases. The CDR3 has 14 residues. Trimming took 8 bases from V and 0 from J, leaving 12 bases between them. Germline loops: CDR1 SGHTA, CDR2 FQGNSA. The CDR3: CASATGTSTDTQYF. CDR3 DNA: TGTGCCAGCGCGACCGGGACCAGCACAGATACGCAGTATTTT. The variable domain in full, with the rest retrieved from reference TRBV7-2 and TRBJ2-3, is GAGVSQSPSNKVTEKGKDVELRCDPISGHTALYWYRQSLGQGLEFLIYFQGNSAPDKSGLPSDRFSAERTGGSVSTLTIQRTQQEDSAVYLCASATGTSTDTQYFGPGTRLTVL.

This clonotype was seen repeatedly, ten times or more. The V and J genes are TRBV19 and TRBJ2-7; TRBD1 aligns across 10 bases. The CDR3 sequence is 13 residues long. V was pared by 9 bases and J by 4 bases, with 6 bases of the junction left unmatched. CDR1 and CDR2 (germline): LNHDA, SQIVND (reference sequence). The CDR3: CASDQGQGYEQYF. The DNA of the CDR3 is TGTGCCAGCGACCAGGGACAGGGGTACGAGCAGTACTTC.

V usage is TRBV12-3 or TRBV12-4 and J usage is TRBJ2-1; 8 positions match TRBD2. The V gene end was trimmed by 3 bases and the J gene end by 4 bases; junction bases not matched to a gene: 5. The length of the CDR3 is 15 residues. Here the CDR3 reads CASSFALAAYNEQFF. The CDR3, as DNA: TGTGCCAGCAGTTTCGCACTAGCGGCATACAATGAGCAGTTCTTC.

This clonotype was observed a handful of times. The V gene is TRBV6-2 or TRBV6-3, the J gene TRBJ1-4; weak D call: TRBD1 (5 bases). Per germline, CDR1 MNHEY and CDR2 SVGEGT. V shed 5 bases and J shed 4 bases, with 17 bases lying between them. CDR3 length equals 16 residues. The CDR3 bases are TGTGCCAGCAGTAGAATCGGGACGGCTTATAATGAAAAACTGTTTTTT. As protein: CASSRIGTAYNEKLFF.

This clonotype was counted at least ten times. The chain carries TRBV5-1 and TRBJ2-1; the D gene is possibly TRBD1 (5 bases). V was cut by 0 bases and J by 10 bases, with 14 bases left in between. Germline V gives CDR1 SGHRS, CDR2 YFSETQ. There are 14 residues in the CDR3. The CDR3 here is CASSLDGRDGEQFF. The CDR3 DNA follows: TGCGCCAGCAGCTTGGATGGCAGGGATGGGGAGCAGTTCTTC. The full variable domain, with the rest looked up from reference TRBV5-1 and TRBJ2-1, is KAGVTQTPRYLIKTRGQQVTLSCSPISGHRSVSWYQQTPGQGLQFLFEYFSETQRNKGNFPGRFSGRQFSNSRSEMNVSTLELGDSALYLCASSLDGRDGEQFFGPGTRLTVL.

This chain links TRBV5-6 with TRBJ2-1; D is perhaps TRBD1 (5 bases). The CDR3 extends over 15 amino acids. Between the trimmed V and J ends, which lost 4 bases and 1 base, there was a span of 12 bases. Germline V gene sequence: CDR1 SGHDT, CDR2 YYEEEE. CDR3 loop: CASSAPDRSYNEQFF. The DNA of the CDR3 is TGTGCCAGCAGCGCGCCAGACAGATCCTACAATGAGCAGTTCTTC.

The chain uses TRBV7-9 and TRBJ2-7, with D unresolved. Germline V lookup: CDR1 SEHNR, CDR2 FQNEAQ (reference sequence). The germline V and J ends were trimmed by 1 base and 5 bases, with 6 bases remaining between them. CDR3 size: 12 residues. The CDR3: CASSLGANEQYF. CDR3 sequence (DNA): TGTGCCAGCAGCTTAGGAGCCAACGAGCAGTACTTC.

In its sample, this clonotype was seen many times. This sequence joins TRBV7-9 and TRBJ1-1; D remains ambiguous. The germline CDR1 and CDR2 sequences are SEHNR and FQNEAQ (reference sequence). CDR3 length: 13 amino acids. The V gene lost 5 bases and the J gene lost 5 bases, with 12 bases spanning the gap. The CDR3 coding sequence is TGTGCCAGCAGCCCAACCCCGGTAACTGAAGCTTTCTTT. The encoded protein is CASSPTPVTEAFF.

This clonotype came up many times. The CDR3 region has the DNA TGTGCCAGCAGCTTCACAGGGAGCGGCTACACCTTC. It translates to CASSFTGSGYTF. The V gene is TRBV5-6, the J gene TRBJ1-2, with D perhaps matching TRBD1 (6 bases). The CDR3 consists of 12 residues. Germline V gene lookup returns CDR1 SGHDT and CDR2 YYEEEE. Trimming took off 2 bases at V and 8 bases at J, with 10 bases between the two ends.

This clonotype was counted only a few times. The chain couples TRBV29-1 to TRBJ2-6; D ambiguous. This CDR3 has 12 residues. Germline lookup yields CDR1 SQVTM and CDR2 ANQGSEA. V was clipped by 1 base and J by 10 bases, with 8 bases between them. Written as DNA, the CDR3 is TGCAGCGTTGAAGCGGCACCTAACGTCCTGACTTTC. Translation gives CSVEAAPNVLTF.

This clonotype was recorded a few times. CDR3 in DNA: TGTGCCATCAGTGAGTCAGGGGGAGATCAGCCCCAGCATTTT. This codes for CAISESGGDQPQHF. The rearrangement joins TRBV10-3 to TRBJ1-5; a possible D gene is TRBD1 (6 bases). Germline-derived CDR1 and CDR2 are ENHRY and SYGVKD. The V gene lost 0 bases and the J gene lost 5 bases, with 8 bases spanning the gap. CDR3 length: 14 amino acids.